The 15 T cell receptor beta chains presented below share a single source sample, sequenced in a study of T cells in Graves' hyperthyroidism and ophthalmopathy. Amplification of TCR beta CDR3 regions was performed using RNA transcripts as template. HTBI primers were used for first-round RT-PCR of the TCR CDR3. In TCRdb, the multiplex PCR reads were re-called with MiXCR into one record per CDR3 protein. The data show some 500,000 distinct CDR3 sequences, over 13% seen once. Sequenced: blood. The receptors derive from a woman aged 18-29 years with Graves' hyperthyroidism.

The table lists this clonotype with many counts. The rearrangement uses TRBV20-1 and TRBJ2-5; D is perhaps TRBD1 or TRBD2 (6 bases each). The length of the CDR3 is 14 residues. The ends were cut back, 4 bases at V and 1 base at J, with 13 bases in the middle. Per germline, CDR1 DFQATT and CDR2 SNEGSKA (reference sequence). CDR3: CSANPGGGQETQYF. The CDR3 DNA reads as TGCAGTGCTAATCCCGGAGGGGGCCAAGAGACCCAGTACTTC.

V and J are TRBV7-2 and TRBJ2-5; 7 bases align to TRBD2. This CDR3 is built from 16 residues. CDR1 is SGHTA and CDR2 is FQGNSA in the germline V gene. V shed 4 bases, J shed 5 bases, and the junction held 13 bases outside the gene matches. The DNA of the CDR3 is TGTGCCAGCAGCTCTCCCGAACTAGCGACCCGGGAGACCCAGTACTTC. This sequence encodes CASSSPELATRETQYF.

The chain employs TRBV20-1 and TRBJ2-1; 11 bases map to TRBD1. J gave up 4 bases and V 6 bases, and 8 bases lay outside the gene matches. CDR3 size: 15 residues. The germline V gene encodes CDR1 DFQATT and CDR2 SNEGSKA (reference sequence). CDR3 DNA sequence: TGCAGTGCCGCCGCCGGGACAGGGGGGTACAATGAGCAGTTCTTC. This sequence encodes CSAAAGTGGYNEQFF.

The chain carries TRBV6-2 or TRBV6-3 and TRBJ2-7, with 10 bases that match TRBD2. The CDR3 runs to 20 residues. Germline trimming cut 8 bases from V and 4 bases from J; bases unmatched to any gene: 26. Germline lookup yields CDR1 MNHEY and CDR2 SVGEGT. The CDR3 sequence: CASSYRGTGTSDRIGYEQYV. The CDR3, as DNA: TGTGCCAGCTCCTATCGGGGCACCGGGACTAGCGACCGTATTGGGTACGAGCAGTACGTC.

This clonotype was recorded many times. The chain carries TRBV19 and TRBJ1-5; a weak D match, TRBD1 (6 bases). The CDR3 is made up of 15 amino acids. Trimming cost V 3 bases and J 5 bases, with 14 bases left between them. Germline CDR1 is LNHDA and CDR2 is SQIVND (reference sequence). The CDR3 is CASSIEGGVDQPQHF. DNA of the CDR3: TGTGCCAGTAGTATCGAAGGGGGAGTGGATCAGCCCCAGCATTTT. Together with reference TRBV19 and TRBJ1-5, the CDR3 gives the full variable domain: DGGITQSPKYLFRKEGQNVTLSCEQNLNHDAMYWYRQDPGQGLRLIYYSQIVNDFQKGDIAEGYSVSREKKESFPLTVTSAQKNPTAFYLCASSIEGGVDQPQHFGDGTRLSIL.

The sample holds many counts of this clonotype. The chain links TRBV20-1 to TRBJ2-1, with TRBD2 matching 11 bases. J lost 10 bases, V lost 0 bases, and 11 bases had no gene match. Germline V gene lookup returns CDR1 DFQATT and CDR2 SNEGSKA (reference sequence). CDR3 size: 16 residues. The CDR3 reads CSARDRTSGRTWEQFF. CDR3 nucleotide sequence: TGCAGTGCTAGAGACCGGACTAGCGGGCGTACTTGGGAGCAGTTCTTC.

In its sample, this clonotype was seen many times. V gene TRBV4-1 combines with J gene TRBJ1-1, with TRBD1 matching 8 bases. With V trimmed by 3 bases and J by 3 bases, 6 bases remained unmatched. The CDR3 totals 15 residues. Germline loops: CDR1 MGHRA, CDR2 YSYEKL. The CDR3: CASSQVGQGDTEAFF. The CDR3 DNA reads as TGCGCCAGCAGCCAGGTAGGACAGGGTGACACTGAAGCTTTCTTT.

This clonotype was seen repeatedly, ten times or more. The chain uses TRBV4-1 and TRBJ2-5, with a tentative D call TRBD2 (6 bases). The CDR3 is 16 amino acids. Trimming left V 2 bases short and J 3 bases short, with 16 bases between. Germline CDR1 is MGHRA and CDR2 is YSYEKL. CDR3 sequence (DNA): TGCGCCAGCAGCCAAAATACTAGCCCGACCGAAGAGACCCAGTACTTC. Protein sequence: CASSQNTSPTEETQYF.

This clonotype was seen ten or more times. The chain uses TRBV30 and TRBJ1-4; D unresolved. CDR1 GTSNPN and CDR2 SVGIG come from the germline V gene (reference sequence). Trimming took 2 bases from V and 0 from J, leaving 7 bases between them. This CDR3 has 14 amino acids. CDR3 coding DNA: TGTGCCTGGAGTAAACGGGCAACTAATGAAAAACTGTTTTTT. Translated, it gives CAWSKRATNEKLFF.

In this sample, this clonotype turned up a few times. The rearrangement joins TRBV5-1 to TRBJ1-1; 9 nucleotides line up with TRBD1. The CDR3 is made up of 17 amino acids. V was pared by 0 bases and J by 6 bases, with 12 bases of the junction left unmatched. The germline CDR1 and CDR2 sequences are SGHRS and YFSETQ. CDR3 nucleotides: TGCGCCAGCAGCTTGGCGGGTTCGGACAGGGGTTTCGCTGAAGCTTTCTTT. This translates into CASSLAGSDRGFAEAFF. The whole variable domain, filled in from reference TRBV5-1 and TRBJ1-1, reads KAGVTQTPRYLIKTRGQQVTLSCSPISGHRSVSWYQQTPGQGLQFLFEYFSETQRNKGNFPGRFSGRQFSNSRSEMNVSTLELGDSALYLCASSLAGSDRGFAEAFFGQGTRLTVV.

This clonotype has just a few counts. The J gene is TRBJ2-7, the V gene TRBV29-1; unclear D gene. This CDR3 comprises 11 residues. Germline assignment: CDR1 SQVTM and CDR2 ANQGSEA. The V end lost 4 bases, the J end lost 7 bases, and 11 bases lay between the germline ends. CDR3 amino acids: CSVGAEGEQYF. DNA for the CDR3: TGCAGCGTTGGGGCAGAAGGAGAGCAGTACTTC.

This clonotype occurred many times. The CDR3 reads CASSFGQVSSYNEQFF. The CDR3 coding sequence is TGTGCCAGCAGTTTTGGACAGGTCAGCTCCTACAATGAGCAGTTCTTC. V usage is TRBV12-3 or TRBV12-4 and J usage is TRBJ2-1; 7 bases are a match to TRBD1. CDR3 length: 16 residues. V trimming: 3 bases; J trimming: 0 bases; junction bases outside the gene matches: 5.

In its sample, this clonotype was seen many times. This chain links TRBV14 with TRBJ1-1, with D perhaps matching TRBD1 (6 bases). The ends were cut back, 1 base at V and 2 bases at J, with 11 bases in the middle. The CDR3 runs 15 residues. In germline, CDR1 is SGHDN, CDR2 FVKESK. CDR3: CASSQARGSNTEAFF. The CDR3 bases are TGTGCCAGCAGCCAAGCGAGGGGGAGCAACACTGAAGCTTTCTTT.

This clonotype was seen many times. The rearrangement uses TRBV5-1 and TRBJ2-2; 7 bases line up with TRBD2. V lost 1 base and J lost 4; bases outside the gene matches: 7. This CDR3 is built from 16 residues. Germline V gene lookup returns CDR1 SGHRS and CDR2 YFSETQ. CDR3 nucleotides: TGCGCCAGCAGCTTGTTGTCTAGCGGTCCCACCGGGGAGCTGTTTTTT. Protein product: CASSLLSSGPTGELFF. The full variable domain, in which reference TRBV5-1 and TRBJ2-2 provide the parts outside the CDR3, is KAGVTQTPRYLIKTRGQQVTLSCSPISGHRSVSWYQQTPGQGLQFLFEYFSETQRNKGNFPGRFSGRQFSNSRSEMNVSTLELGDSALYLCASSLLSSGPTGELFFGEGSRLTVL.

This clonotype was seen at least ten times. The chain joins TRBV20-1 to TRBJ2-1, with TRBD2 matching 11 bases. The ends lost 7 bases at V and 7 bases at J; junction bases unmatched: 6. This CDR3 contains 13 residues. Germline CDR1 and CDR2: DFQATT and SNEGSKA (reference sequence). Here the CDR3 reads CSVAGGPINEQFF. The CDR3 DNA reads as TGCAGTGTAGCGGGAGGGCCAATTAATGAGCAGTTCTTC.